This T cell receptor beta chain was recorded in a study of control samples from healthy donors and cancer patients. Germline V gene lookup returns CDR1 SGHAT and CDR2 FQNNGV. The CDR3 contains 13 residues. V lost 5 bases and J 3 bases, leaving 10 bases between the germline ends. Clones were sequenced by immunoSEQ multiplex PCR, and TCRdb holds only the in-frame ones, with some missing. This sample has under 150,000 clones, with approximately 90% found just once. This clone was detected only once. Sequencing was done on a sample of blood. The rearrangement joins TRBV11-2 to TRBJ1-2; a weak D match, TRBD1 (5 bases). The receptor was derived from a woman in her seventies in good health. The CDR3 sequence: CASSARDHYGYTF. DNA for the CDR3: TGTGCCAGCAGCGCCCGGGACCACTATGGCTACACCTTC.